This T cell receptor beta chain was captured by sequencing in a study of blood T cell repertoires in COVID-19. V shed 2 bases and J shed 0 bases, with 7 bases lying between them. This CDR3 comprises 15 residues. CDR1 and CDR2 (germline): WNHNN, SYGVQD (reference sequence). Researchers sorted participants into cohorts using their self-reported clinical history. A COVID-19 case was met by exposed participants within 2 weeks before study entry. Clones were read by immunoSEQ multiplex PCR, and TCRdb kept only the in-frame ones, dropping some. The sample lists a few hundred thousand clones, more than 75% occurring once.

Sample: PBMCs or T cells enriched from blood (not recorded which). The clonotype comes from a woman aged 45-65 years who had been exposed to COVID-19. This chain joins TRBV10-1 and TRBJ2-2; weak D call: TRBD1 (5 bases). As DNA, the CDR3 is TGCGCCAGCAGTGAGGGGGCCGCGAACACCGGGGAGCTGTTTTTT. Protein sequence: CASSEGAANTGELFF.